This T cell receptor beta chain stems from a study of blood T cell repertoires in COVID-19. Data came from immunoSEQ multiplex PCR; TCRdb stores just in-frame clones and leaves some out. The sample holds roughly 380,000 clones, about 80% seen once. This clone was recorded once. Germline V gene sequence: CDR1 LGHDT, CDR2 YNNKEL (reference sequence). The CDR3 is 12 amino acids. Trimming took 4 bases from V and 3 from J, leaving 4 bases between them. This clonotype originated in a human donor with acute or convalescent COVID-19. The donor label of this sample is uncertain. J is TRBJ2-1 and V is TRBV3-1 (or the pseudogene TRBV3-2); no clear D gene. Sequenced input: peripheral blood. In DNA, the CDR3 is TGTGCCAGCAGCCTATTCTACAATGAGCAGTTCTTC. This encodes CASSLFYNEQFF.